This T cell receptor (beta chain) stems from a study of cytomegalovirus exposure and HLA in healthy donors. Study-wide background: The use of the same platform for the 95 to 150 validation repertoires and the 650 to 850 first-cohort repertoires was reported by a later analysis. Study-wide points: According to a subsequent analysis, TCR clusters from the first cohort were inclined to appear together in the roughly 120 validation repertoires. Confirmation in vitro established that a few CMV-associated chains were specific for CMV antigens. According to the study, some 160 TCR beta chains were cytomegalovirus-associated.

The V end lost 4 bases, the J end lost 0 bases, and 10 bases lay between the germline ends. The CDR3 is made up of 15 amino acids. Germline CDR1 MNHEY, CDR2 SVGAGI. Repertoires were generated with immunoSEQ multiplex PCR, while TCRdb's copy carries only in-frame clones and drops some. The table includes 75,000 to 100,000 clones, approximately 96% detected once. With regard to this clone: The antigen is unknown.

This chain links TRBV6-5 with TRBJ1-3, with D maybe TRBD1 (5 bases). The sequence was collected from a man aged 18 to 30 in good health and CMV-seronegative. Sequenced material: PBMCs. The CDR3 sequence: CASSSTGDSGNTIYF. The CDR3 nucleotides are TGTGCCAGCAGTTCCACAGGAGACTCTGGAAACACCATATATTTT.